This note documents a single TCR beta chain sequence. Its antigen is not known. This entry belongs to a study of T cell responses to AZD1222 COVID-19 vaccine. For the study at large: Pooling was applied to second doses at about 4 or about 12 weeks.

The table came from immunoSEQ multiplex PCR; TCRdb's copy has only in-frame clones and leaves some out. The sample includes about 130,000 clones, approximately 84% of them seen just once. The CDR3 totals 15 residues. The germline gives CDR1 LNHDA, CDR2 SQIVND (reference sequence). V was clipped by 3 bases and J by 4 bases; unmatched bases: 8. Study-wide results and limits: The study identified only five to seven AZD1222 recipients as seropositive at baseline. Females made up more of the donors, who were largely white British, and clonal diversity may have come out too low.

The chain recombines TRBV19 with TRBJ2-7, with TRBD1 matching over 8 bases. The sequence was collected from an adult in good health. The sequenced sample was peripheral blood, obtained on day 0 of AZD1222 vaccination. The CDR3 nucleotides read TGTGCCAGTAGTATTTCCGGGACAGGCGTTTACGAGCAGTACTTC. Its translation: CASSISGTGVYEQYF.